This paragraph covers one T cell receptor beta chain sequence. This CDR3 contains 14 residues. Germline CDR1 reads LNHDA; CDR2 reads SQIVND (reference sequence). The germline V and J ends were trimmed by 0 bases and 2 bases, with 7 bases remaining between them. These data originate in a study of graft-versus-host responses after intestinal transplantation. The method was immunoSEQ multiplex PCR; TCRdb's version includes in-frame clones alone and lacks a portion of them. This sample carries some 14,000 clones, about 83% of them seen once, and the ten largest clones take about 23%. This TCR was sampled from a human patient who received an intestinal transplant, so some T cells may come from the graft donor. The chain combines TRBV19 with TRBJ2-5, with unresolved D. The starting material was PBMCs, obtained after intestinal transplantation. CDR3: CASSIDQTQETQYF. The CDR3 DNA reads as TGTGCCAGTAGTATAGATCAAACACAAGAGACCCAGTACTTC. The complete variable domain, with remaining parts taken from reference TRBV19 and TRBJ2-5, reads DGGITQSPKYLFRKEGQNVTLSCEQNLNHDAMYWYRQDPGQGLRLIYYSQIVNDFQKGDIAEGYSVSREKKESFPLTVTSAQKNPTAFYLCASSIDQTQETQYFGPGTRLLVL.